Sequencing of this T cell receptor beta chain was carried out in a study of T cell responses to AZD1222 COVID-19 vaccine. The protocol was immunoSEQ multiplex PCR, while the TCRdb copy is restricted to in-frame clones and leaves out a portion. The sample shows 200,000 or so clones, 75% to 90% of them seen only once. The sequenced sample was peripheral blood, obtained on day 0 of AZD1222 vaccination. This TCR was sampled from an adult in good health.

CDR3 in amino acids: CASSIPGGSYNEQFF. Written as DNA, the CDR3 is TGTGCCAGTAGTATACCGGGCGGATCCTACAATGAGCAGTTCTTC. The J gene is TRBJ2-1, the V gene TRBV19; no clear D. CDR1 is LNHDA and CDR2 is SQIVND in the germline V gene (reference sequence). This CDR3 has 15 amino acids. V was cut by 2 bases and J by 1 base, with 9 bases left in between.